This T cell receptor beta chain was sequenced in a study of blood T cell repertoires in COVID-19. Trimming shortened V by 3 bases and J by 2 bases, and 16 bases separated the two germline ends. Germline assignment: CDR1 MNHEY and CDR2 SVGAGI. The CDR3 sequence is 16 residues long. A few counts support this clone. The data were produced by immunoSEQ multiplex PCR, yet TCRdb's version contains in-frame clones alone and is incomplete. The sample lists some 180,000 clones, 78% seen once, with approximately 2.9% in the top ten. The sequenced material came from peripheral blood. The sequence came from a woman over 75 with active or convalescent COVID-19. The chain links TRBV6-5 to TRBJ2-5, with D possibly being TRBD2 (6 bases). The CDR3 DNA sequence: TGTGCCAGCAGTTATTGGGGCGGGGAGGAACAAGAGACCCAGTACTTC. Its translation is CASSYWGGEEQETQYF.